Presented here are 15 T cell receptor beta chains from one specimen sequenced in a study of T cells in Graves' hyperthyroidism and ophthalmopathy. TCR beta CDR3 sequences were amplified from RNA transcripts. Primed by the HTBI set, a first-round RT-PCR was run on the TCR CDR3. One entry per CDR3 protein results from TCRdb running MiXCR on the multiplex PCR reads. Of approximately 360,000 distinct CDR3 sequences in the sample, 15% to 18% were seen once. Sequencing was performed on blood. These receptors all stem from a woman aged 18 to 35 with Graves' hyperthyroidism that later progressed to Graves' ophthalmopathy.

The sample holds many counts of this clonotype. This chain links TRBV19 with TRBJ1-1; D is undetermined. The V gene lost 5 bases and the J gene lost 11 bases, with 15 bases spanning the gap. Per the germline V gene, CDR1 is LNHDA and CDR2 is SQIVND (reference sequence). This CDR3 region has 12 residues. CDR3 region: CASSPPGLYAFF. CDR3 sequence (DNA): TGTGCCAGTAGTCCTCCGGGGTTGTACGCTTTCTTT.

This clonotype was detected many times. The chain links TRBV6-5 to TRBJ2-1; the D gene is possibly TRBD2 (6 bases). Germline V CDR1 and CDR2: MNHEY, SVGAGI. The CDR3 is made up of 14 amino acids. V was pared by 0 bases and J by 7 bases, with 10 bases between. The CDR3 nucleotides read TGTGCCAGCAGTTACTCAGGAGGGATGAATGAGCAGTTCTTC. Encoded protein: CASSYSGGMNEQFF.

This chain uses TRBV9 with TRBJ2-1; D unclear. Between the trimmed V and J ends, which lost 2 bases and 4 bases, there was a span of 7 bases. This CDR3 is built from 13 residues. Per the germline V gene, CDR1 is SGDLS and CDR2 is YYNGEE. As DNA, the CDR3 is TGTGCCAGCAGCGTTCTGCTGTACAATGAGCAGTTCTTC. Protein product: CASSVLLYNEQFF. Full variable domain (rest looked up from reference TRBV9 and TRBJ2-1): DSGVTQTPKHLITATGQRVTLRCSPRSGDLSVYWYQQSLDQGLQFLIQYYNGEERAKGNILERFSAQQFPDLHSELNLSSLELGDSALYFCASSVLLYNEQFFGPGTRLTVL.

Written as DNA, the CDR3 is TGCAGCGTTGAAGCCCAAATGAACACTGAAGCTTTCTTT. As protein: CSVEAQMNTEAFF. The chain carries TRBV29-1 and TRBJ1-1; D gene ambiguous. Germline V gene sequence: CDR1 SQVTM, CDR2 ANQGSEA. This CDR3 spans 13 amino acids. Trimming removed 1 base from V and 0 bases from J, with 6 bases in between.

With regard to this clonotype: This sequence may be a read error, since a much larger clone differs from it by one base. The chain couples TRBV5-6 to TRBJ2-7; D is unclear. The CDR3 has 13 amino acids. Trimming left V 0 bases short and J 7 bases short, with 11 bases between. Looked up from germline, CDR1 is SGHDT and CDR2 is YYEEEE. In nucleotides, the CDR3 is TGTGCCAGCAGCTTGGGGCTCTCCTTTGAGCAGTACTTC. It specifies CASSLGLSFEQYF.

This clonotype was seen at least ten times. The chain has TRBV20-1 and TRBJ1-5; 9 bases align to TRBD1. This CDR3 contains 14 residues. Germline CDR1 reads DFQATT; CDR2 reads SNEGSKA (reference sequence). V lost 6 bases, J lost 3 bases, and 6 bases stayed unmatched. The CDR3 region is CSAKGQGHNQPQHF. The CDR3 DNA reads as TGCAGTGCCAAGGGACAGGGCCACAATCAGCCCCAGCATTTT.

Notes on this clonotype: A read error may explain this, as a much larger clone is one base away. V and J are TRBV6-2 or TRBV6-3 and TRBJ1-1; 10 bases agree with TRBD1. Trimming cost V 5 bases and J 3 bases; bases outside gene matches: 6. The CDR3 has 15 residues. Germline V gene data show CDR1 as MNHEY and CDR2 as SVGEGT. The chain's CDR3 is CASSQQDRGDTEAFF. Written as DNA, the CDR3 is TGTGCCAGCAGTCAACAGGACAGGGGGGACACTGAAGCTTTCTTT.

J is TRBJ2-1 and V is TRBV6-2 or TRBV6-3; D unresolved. V dropped 0 bases and J dropped 3 bases, with 12 bases sitting between them. Looked up from germline, CDR1 is MNHEY and CDR2 is SVGEGT. The CDR3 totals 16 residues. The CDR3 sequence is CASSYSTRSNYNEQFF. The CDR3 bases are TGTGCCAGCAGTTACTCGACCAGGTCGAACTACAATGAGCAGTTCTTC.

This clonotype turned up a few times. The rearrangement links TRBV19 to TRBJ1-2, with TRBD1 matching over 9 bases. CDR1 and CDR2 from the germline V gene are LNHDA and SQIVND (reference sequence). This CDR3 has 15 residues. J was trimmed by 5 bases and V by 5 bases; bases with no gene match: 9. The CDR3 loop reads CASSVTGGPMYGYTF. The CDR3 coding sequence is TGTGCCAGTAGTGTTACAGGGGGCCCGATGTATGGCTACACCTTC.

This clonotype was recorded many times. This chain links TRBV2 with TRBJ2-3; 12 nucleotides align to TRBD2. CDR1 SNHLY and CDR2 FYNNEI come from the germline V gene. V shed 7 bases, J shed 4 bases, and the junction held 3 bases outside the gene matches. The CDR3 has 14 amino acids. This chain's CDR3 is CASKTSGSADTQYF. CDR3 in DNA: TGTGCCAGCAAGACTAGCGGGAGTGCAGATACGCAGTATTTT.

The genes are TRBV19 and TRBJ1-1, with D unresolved. The germline V and J ends were trimmed by 4 bases and 0 bases, with 3 bases remaining between them. Germline V gene lookup returns CDR1 LNHDA and CDR2 SQIVND (reference sequence). CDR3 size: 12 residues. This CDR3 is CASSKVNTEAFF. The CDR3 DNA is TGTGCCAGTAGTAAGGTGAACACTGAAGCTTTCTTT.

Many counts were recorded for this clonotype. The chain employs TRBV18 and TRBJ2-1; the D call may be TRBD1 or TRBD2 (5 bases each). The CDR3 contains 14 residues. Deletions cut 2 bases from V and 6 bases from J, with 11 bases between. Germline V CDR1 and CDR2: KGHSH, LQKENI. The DNA of the CDR3 is TGTGCCAGCTCACCATGGGACCCTCTCAATGAGCAGTTCTTC. It encodes CASSPWDPLNEQFF.

This clonotype was recorded at least ten times. The rearrangement joins TRBV5-6 to TRBJ2-1; tentative D call: TRBD1 (6 bases). CDR3 length equals 16 residues. V dropped 4 bases and J dropped 2 bases, with 16 bases sitting between them. Germline lookup yields CDR1 SGHDT and CDR2 YYEEEE. In DNA form, the CDR3 reads TGTGCCAGCAGCCAAGTGAGGGGGAGTACCTACAATGAGCAGTTCTTC. Translated, it gives CASSQVRGSTYNEQFF.

The rearrangement joins TRBV4-2 to TRBJ2-5; D tentatively reads TRBD1 or TRBD2 (5 bases each). CDR3 length: 16 residues. Germline lookup yields CDR1 LGHNA and CDR2 YNFKEQ. V was cut by 0 bases and J by 5 bases, with 16 bases left in between. CDR3: CASSQDPAGAGETQYF. CDR3 DNA: TGTGCCAGCAGCCAAGATCCGGCGGGTGCAGGGGAGACCCAGTACTTC.

The CDR3 spells CASSQDILAGGPGNEQFF. CDR3 bases: TGTGCCAGCAGCCAAGATATACTAGCGGGAGGGCCTGGCAATGAGCAGTTCTTC. The rearrangement uses TRBV4-2 and TRBJ2-1, with TRBD2 matching over 13 bases. J gave up 6 bases and V 0 bases, and 8 bases lay outside the gene matches. This CDR3 region has 18 residues. In germline, CDR1 is LGHNA, CDR2 YNFKEQ.